This T cell receptor (beta chain) was recorded in a study of CD8+ T cells in alopecia areata. On the study more broadly: Treated patients swallowed 5 to 10 mg of oral tofacitinib twice daily.

TCR sequencing used cDNA made by reverse transcription of extracted RNA. Some clones are missing from TCRdb's copy, which holds only in-frame ones; the method was immunoSEQ multiplex PCR. Found here are 80,000 or so clones, roughly 66% of them singletons; the top ten hold 20% to 30%. Treatment specified: oral pan-JAK inhibitor, 5-10 mg twice daily. The TCR was taken from a human donor with alopecia areata. The material was CD8+ T cells sorted from blood, obtained at week 24, from a patient treated with tofacitinib.

The DNA for the CDR3 is TGCGCCAGCAGCCAAGGGCCGACTGAAGCTAACTATGGCTACACCTTC. This translates into CASSQGPTEANYGYTF. The gene calls are TRBV4-3 and TRBJ1-2; no clear D gene. The CDR3 sequence is 16 residues long. From germline, CDR1 is LGHNA and CDR2 YSLEER. The V end lost 1 base, the J end lost 0 bases, and 12 bases lay between the germline ends.